The 22 T cell receptor beta chains reported below all come from one sample, sequenced in a study of blood T cells in healthy people across ages. Through a sample-barcoded 5' primer and a J-beta primer mix, a second PCR was run for roughly 7 to 11 cycles. TCRdb re-called the 5' RACE reads with MiXCR, one entry per CDR3 protein. The sample yields 1.5 million to 2 million distinct CDR3 sequences, around 48% seen once. The sequenced sample was blood. Source of these receptors: a woman aged 40 to 50 in good health.

This clonotype turned up a few times. The rearrangement joins TRBV9 to TRBJ2-1, with D unclear. The CDR3 runs 15 residues. Germline V CDR1 and CDR2: SGDLS, YYNGEE. Trimming left V 7 bases short and J 1 base short, with 15 bases between. CDR3 nucleotides: TGTGCCAGCGGGGTGGCAGGAGTATCCTACAATGAGCAGTTCTTC. This translates into CASGVAGVSYNEQFF.

The chain combines TRBV18 with TRBJ2-1, with TRBD1 matching 11 bases. Germline V lookup: CDR1 KGHSH, CDR2 LQKENI. This CDR3 contains 16 residues. Losses at the gene ends were 4 bases for V and 8 bases for J; bases not matched to a gene: 10. CDR3 DNA: TGTGCCAGCTCACGTCCGGGACAGGGGGAGTGGGATGAGCAGTTCTTC. Residues: CASSRPGQGEWDEQFF.

This clonotype was seen a few times. CDR3 protein: CASSVAEGASGANVLTF. Written as DNA, the CDR3 is TGTGCCAGCAGCGTAGCGGAGGGGGCGTCTGGGGCCAACGTCCTGACTTTC. This chain connects TRBV9 to TRBJ2-6, with D possibly being TRBD1 (7 bases). Germline CDR1 is SGDLS and CDR2 is YYNGEE. The V and J ends lost 0 bases and 1 base respectively, with 11 bases between them. This CDR3 comprises 17 residues.

This chain links TRBV6-2 or TRBV6-3 with TRBJ2-5; 7 bases agree with TRBD2. The J call is doubtful: the DNA matches TRBJ2-7 better. The CDR3 has 14 amino acids. CDR1 and CDR2 (germline): MNHEY, SVGEGT. In DNA form, the CDR3 reads TGTGCCAGCAGTGGGGGACTACGGCTTTACGAGCAGTACTTC. This translates into CASSGGLRLYEQYF.

The sample holds a few counts of this clonotype. The rearrangement links TRBV27 to TRBJ2-5, with TRBD2 identical over 7 bases. CDR1 and CDR2 (germline): MNHEY, SMNVEV (reference sequence). With V trimmed by 5 bases and J by 2 bases, 5 bases remained unmatched. The length of the CDR3 is 14 residues. DNA for the CDR3: TGTGCCAGCAGTAAACTAGCGAAACAAGAGACCCAGTACTTC. It is translated as CASSKLAKQETQYF.

The CDR3 protein is CASSRPGAAKNIQYF. CDR3 nucleotides: TGTGCCAGCAGCCGTCCAGGGGCTGCCAAAAACATTCAGTACTTC. J is TRBJ2-4 and V is TRBV28, with D possibly TRBD1 on 6 matching bases. Trimming took 6 bases from V and 1 from J, leaving 13 bases between them. The CDR3 is made up of 15 amino acids. Germline V gene lookup returns CDR1 MDHEN and CDR2 SYDVKM. The complete variable domain, with remaining parts taken from reference TRBV28 and TRBJ2-4, reads DVKVTQSSRYLVKRTGEKVFLECVQDMDHENMFWYRQDPGLGLRLIYFSYDVKMKEKGDIPEGYSVSREKKERFSLILESASTNQTSMYLCASSRPGAAKNIQYFGAGTRLSVL.

The V and J genes are TRBV12-3 or TRBV12-4 and TRBJ1-2, with 9 bases that match TRBD1. V was pared by 5 bases and J by 8 bases, with 15 bases of the junction left unmatched. CDR3 size: 16 residues. The CDR3 nucleotides read TGTGCCAGCAGTCCTGGACCCGGGACAGGGACCAGAGGCTACACCTTC. Its translation is CASSPGPGTGTRGYTF.

This clonotype occurred once. The V call is TRBV20-1, the J call TRBJ2-1; the D call may be TRBD1 or TRBD2 (5 bases each). The CDR3 consists of 16 residues. Germline lookup yields CDR1 DFQATT and CDR2 SNEGSKA (reference sequence). V was pared by 0 bases and J by 8 bases, with 20 bases between. The CDR3 sequence: CSARDPGQIRIYEQFF. The CDR3 nucleotides are TGCAGTGCTAGAGATCCGGGGCAGATAAGAATCTATGAGCAGTTCTTC.

This clonotype was counted between two and nine times. V and J are TRBV5-1 and TRBJ2-7; 10 bases fit TRBD1. Germline CDR1 is SGHRS and CDR2 is YFSETQ. J gave up 6 bases and V 4 bases, and 7 bases lay outside the gene matches. CDR3 size: 14 residues. The CDR3, as DNA: TGCGCCAGCAGCGTAGCCGGGACAGGGGCCGAGCAGTACTTC. Its translation is CASSVAGTGAEQYF.

The genes are TRBV25-1 and TRBJ1-4, with D unresolved. The CDR3 contains 13 residues. Trimming pared 3 bases from V and 8 bases from J, leaving 10 bases between. Germline-derived CDR1 and CDR2 are MGHDK and SYGVNS. The CDR3 is CASSDWRREKLFF. In DNA form, the CDR3 reads TGTGCCAGCAGTGACTGGAGAAGGGAAAAACTGTTTTTT. The full variable domain, with the rest looked up from reference TRBV25-1 and TRBJ1-4, is EADIYQTPRYLVIGTGKKITLECSQTMGHDKMYWYQQDPGMELHLIHYSYGVNSTEKGDLSSESTVSRIRTEHFPLTLESARPSHTSQYLCASSDWRREKLFFGSGTQLSVL.

A few counts support this clonotype. The chain has TRBV7-2 and TRBJ2-7; 8 positions match TRBD1. After removal of 5 bases from V and 3 bases from J, the junction contained 6 bases not matched to a gene. The CDR3 contains 14 residues. The germline CDR1 and CDR2 sequences are SGHTA and FQGNSA. CDR3 sequence reads: CASSTYTGGYEQYF. CDR3 DNA sequence: TGTGCCAGCAGCACATACACAGGGGGCTACGAGCAGTACTTC.

This clonotype has only a few counts. The chain employs TRBV9 and TRBJ2-1; unclear D gene. The CDR3 consists of 11 residues. V lost 0 bases, J lost 9 bases, and 4 bases lay in between. CDR1 and CDR2 (germline): SGDLS, YYNGEE. CDR3 sequence: CASSVAIEQFF. CDR3 sequence (DNA): TGTGCCAGCAGCGTAGCAATTGAGCAGTTCTTC. Filled out from reference TRBV9 and TRBJ2-1, the complete variable domain reads DSGVTQTPKHLITATGQRVTLRCSPRSGDLSVYWYQQSLDQGLQFLIQYYNGEERAKGNILERFSAQQFPDLHSELNLSSLELGDSALYFCASSVAIEQFFGPGTRLTVL.

This chain links TRBV5-6 with TRBJ1-5; a weak D match, TRBD1 (5 bases). The V and J ends lost 2 bases and 2 bases respectively, with 11 bases between them. CDR3 length: 15 residues. CDR1 SGHDT and CDR2 YYEEEE come from the germline V gene. The CDR3 bases are TGTGCCAGCAGCTTCAGGGTAGGTGGCAATCAGCCCCAGCATTTT. Residues: CASSFRVGGNQPQHF.

The rearrangement uses TRBV6-1 and TRBJ2-5; 12 nucleotides line up with TRBD1. V lost 6 bases, J lost 11 bases, and 13 bases stayed unmatched. Germline assignment: CDR1 MNHNS and CDR2 SASEGT. This CDR3 region has 15 residues. The CDR3 protein is CASSEIGTGGREQYF. In DNA, the CDR3 is TGTGCCAGCAGCGAAATAGGGACAGGGGGCCGTGAGCAGTACTTC.

The chain joins TRBV20-1 to TRBJ2-7; 7 bases line up with TRBD1. The germline gives CDR1 DFQATT, CDR2 SNEGSKA (reference sequence). V was pared by 2 bases and J by 0 bases, with 4 bases of the junction left unmatched. The CDR3 loop spans 14 amino acids. The CDR3 DNA is TGCAGTGCTAGACGCCGGGACAGCTCCTACGAGCAGTACTTC. Its protein is CSARRRDSSYEQYF.

The V call is TRBV4-1, the J call TRBJ2-3, with TRBD2 matching over 10 bases. Per germline, CDR1 MGHRA and CDR2 YSYEKL. Trimming at V came to 0 bases and at J to 7 bases, leaving 7 bases not matched to a gene. The CDR3 has 16 amino acids. The CDR3 DNA is TGCGCCAGCAGCCAAGATCGGAGCGGGGGGGCGAATACGCAGTATTTT. As protein: CASSQDRSGGANTQYF.

This clonotype was detected many times. CDR3 DNA: TGTGCCAGCAGCCAAGGCCGGGCAGGCTTCCAGTACTTC. This sequence encodes CASSQGRAGFQYF. This sequence joins TRBV3-1 and TRBJ2-5; the D is unclear. The germline V gene encodes CDR1 LGHDT and CDR2 YNNKEL (reference sequence). Trimming took 1 base from V and 10 from J, leaving 13 bases between them. The CDR3 consists of 13 residues.

The chain is built from TRBV6-5 and TRBJ1-2; no clear D. CDR1 is MNHEY and CDR2 is SVGAGI in the germline V gene. The CDR3 consists of 15 residues. The V end lost 6 bases, the J end lost 4 bases, and 18 bases lay between the germline ends. For the CDR3, the DNA is TGTGCCAGCAGCCGCGACTTGTCGAGGGCCTATGGCTACACCTTC. Its protein product is CASSRDLSRAYGYTF.

J is TRBJ2-3 and V is TRBV7-2, with TRBD2 as a possible D gene (5 bases). This CDR3 has 14 amino acids. Between the trimmed V and J ends, which lost 5 bases and 4 bases, there was a span of 13 bases. Germline assignment: CDR1 SGHTA and CDR2 FQGNSA. The CDR3 coding sequence is TGTGCCAGCAGCCACTCCGGACTTCCAGATACGCAGTATTTT. It is translated as CASSHSGLPDTQYF.

Only a few counts were recorded for this clonotype. At one end, the junction sequence differs from germline, possibly due to a read error. The chain is built from TRBV7-7 and TRBJ2-5; a weak D match, TRBD1 (5 bases). Germline CDR1 SSHAT, CDR2 FNYEAQ (reference sequence). CDR3 length: 15 residues. The CDR3 bases are TGTGCTAGCACCCAGAAGGGGCTATCCCAAGAGACCCAGTACTTC. This codes for CASTQKGLSQETQYF. Looking up the rest from reference TRBV7-7 and TRBJ2-5 gives the full variable domain: GAGVSQSPRYKVTKRGQDVTLRCDPISSHATLYWYQQALGQGPEFLTYFNYEAQPDKSGLPSDRFSAERPEGSISTLTIQRTEQRDSAMYRCASTQKGLSQETQYFGPGTRLLVL.

This clonotype has just one count. The chain links TRBV4-3 to TRBJ1-6; tentative D call: TRBD1 (6 bases). CDR3 length: 16 amino acids. Deletions cut 0 bases from V and 10 bases from J, with 16 bases between. CDR1 and CDR2 (germline): LGHNA, YSLEER. CDR3 sequence reads: CASSQDKVQGRSPLHF. DNA for the CDR3: TGCGCCAGCAGCCAAGATAAGGTACAGGGCAGGTCACCCCTCCACTTT.

CDR3 amino acids: CASSVWGNNNEQFF. The CDR3 nucleotides are TGTGCCAGCAGCGTCTGGGGGAATAACAATGAGCAGTTCTTC. V gene TRBV9 combines with J gene TRBJ2-1; D tentatively fits TRBD1 or TRBD2 (5 bases each). Germline V CDR1 and CDR2: SGDLS, YYNGEE. The CDR3 covers 14 residues. V lost 2 bases and J lost 5, with 11 bases in between.